This T cell receptor beta chain was identified during a study of cytomegalovirus exposure and HLA in healthy donors. As for the study in general: Among several hundred genotyped donors, about 83% fell in the Caucasian-associated ancestry cluster.

Findings and limits, study-wide: Fewer N-insertions (relative to the roughly 700-donor mean) were reportedly seen in an Asian-associated ancestry cluster in a later analysis. TCR sequences were mostly rare, though some public TCRs occurred in many donors. In vitro experiments confirmed that three CMV-associated chains were specific for CMV antigens.

Researchers ran the PCR with 60 Vbeta and 13 Jbeta primers. Clones were sequenced by immunoSEQ multiplex PCR, and TCRdb holds only the in-frame ones, with some missing. This sample's clone table lists some 110,000 clones. In regard to this clone: The antigen remains undetermined.

The CDR3 totals 15 residues. Germline CDR1 and CDR2: SGHTA and FQGTGA. J gave up 10 bases and V 5 bases, and 16 bases lay outside the gene matches. The sequencing input was PBMCs. The origin of this receptor is a man between 25 and 39 years old in good health and CMV-seronegative. J is TRBJ2-5 and V is TRBV7-3; 7 bases align to TRBD1. For the CDR3, the DNA is TGTGCCAGCAGCCTGGGGACAGCCTCCCCCAGGGACCAGTACTTC. Translating it yields CASSLGTASPRDQYF.